This is a list of T cell receptor beta chains from one sample in a study of blood T cell repertoires in COVID-19. Measured with immunoSEQ multiplex PCR; TCRdb has only the in-frame clones, and not every one. This sample has some 260,000 clones, with over 70% found just once. The sequenced material came from peripheral blood. These receptors were obtained from a woman in her 70s with COVID-19, enrolled during active disease. CDR3s include the opening cysteine and the closing phenylalanine or tryptophan. A D gene is named only where the DNA matches it firmly. Some rows have no size entry. The others give once, few or many, or a class for an expanded clone.

clone size,J gene,D gene,V gene,CDR3 DNA,CDR3 protein
NA,TRBJ1-3,NA,TRBV6-2/TRBV6-3,TGTGCCAGCAGTTACGATCAGAGGTTCGTCGGCGGAAACACCATATATTTT,CASSYDQRFVGGNTIYF
NA,TRBJ2-3,TRBD1,TRBV19,TGTGCCAGTAGTGGGACCACAGGGGTCACAGATACGCAGTATTTT,CASSGTTGVTDTQYF
NA,TRBJ2-5,NA,TRBV28,TGTGCCAGCAGCCACAGGGCAAGGGAGACCCAGTACTTC,CASSHRARETQYF
NA,TRBJ1-5,TRBD1,TRBV6-4,TGTGCCAGCAAACTCCTACTTACCGGGACAGGGGGCATGGGCAATCAGCCCCAGCATTTT,CASKLLLTGTGGMGNQPQHF
NA,TRBJ1-1,NA,TRBV6-6,TGTGCCAGTGTTTCCGTGGGGCTGAACACTGAAGCTTTCTTT,CASVSVGLNTEAFF
once,TRBJ2-1,NA,TRBV19,TGTGCCAGTAGTAGGGCCAGAGTTTACAATGAGCAGTTCTTC,CASSRARVYNEQFF
NA,TRBJ1-1,NA,TRBV28,TGTGCCACCAAAGGGGCAGGGGATGCGAACACTGAAGCTTTCTTT,CATKGAGDANTEAFF
NA,TRBJ1-5,NA,TRBV5-6,TGTGCCAGCAGCTTGTCAGGGGACCTACTGAAGCCCCAGCATTTT,CASSLSGDLLKPQHF
NA,TRBJ2-5,TRBD2,TRBV3-1/TRBV3-2,TGTGCCAGCAGCGCACTAGCGGGAGGAGAGACCCAGTACTTC,CASSALAGGETQYF
NA,TRBJ1-1,TRBD1,TRBV13,TGTGCCAGCAGTTTACTTAGGGGGCGAGGAAGATTGAACACTGAAGCTTTCTTT,CASSLLRGRGRLNTEAFF
NA,TRBJ2-2,NA,TRBV6-4,TGTGCCAGCAAGGGGTCTACACCCACCGGGGAGCTGTTTTTT,CASKGSTPTGELFF
NA,TRBJ1-1,NA,TRBV5-1,TGCGCCAGCACAACCGGTGGGGGCATGTTGAACACTGAAGCTTTCTTT,CASTTGGGMLNTEAFF
NA,TRBJ2-1,TRBD1,TRBV7-2,TGTGCCAGCAGCCAGCAGGGGGCGCTAAGCTACAATGAGCAGTTCTTC,CASSQQGALSYNEQFF
few,TRBJ1-2,TRBD1,TRBV5-1,TGCGCCAGCAGCTTGGAAGGACAGGTGGGGGGCTATGGCTACACCTTC,CASSLEGQVGGYGYTF
many,TRBJ2-7,NA,TRBV12-3/TRBV12-4,TGTGCCAGCAGTTTAAGGAGGGGCCAGCAGTACTTC,CASSLRRGQQYF